This TCR beta chain was recovered during a study of patients and donors after allogeneic stem cell transplantation (dated by TCRdb to the early 2020s). This clonotype has a handful of counts. Its cognate antigen has yet to be identified. No quality values exist for individual bases; no much larger clone is one base distant. Libraries were built with RT-PCR. The listed sequencing device is NextSeq 550. TCRdb's own reprocessing of the public reads used fastp at Q25 and MiXCR and kept productive beta chains. Entries that share a CDR3 protein sequence are merged under the most common genes and DNA. The sample yields over 400,000 distinct CDR3 sequences; around 15% were counted once. 6% to 8% of the sample is in the top ten clones. Its CDR3 holds 15 amino acids, cysteine through phenylalanine. Kept here is only the CDR3 DNA, which spans 45 bases and is read in frame from base 1. Compared with germline, V lacks 6 bases and J lacks 6 bases; bases without a gene match: 12. The CDR1 and CDR2 encoded by the germline V gene are SGHNT and YENEEA.

The chain employs TRBV11-3 and TRBJ1-2; TRBD1 aligns with 8 central bases. The material sequenced was blood, either unsorted or a sorted T cell fraction (not recorded which). The receptor comes from a human donor who was either an allogeneic HSCT recipient or a stem cell or donor lymphocyte infusion donor (not recorded which). It is not recorded whose cells these are; they may come from a transplant donor. The DNA sequence is as follows: TGTGCCAGCAGTACCGAGGGGCGACAGGGGCATGGCTACACCTTC. Translated, it gives CASSTEGRQGHGYTF.